The present T cell receptor beta chain was sequenced within a study of blood T cell repertoires in COVID-19. Clones were read by immunoSEQ multiplex PCR, and TCRdb kept only the in-frame ones, dropping some. Of a few hundred thousand clones listed, about nine tenths are singletons. This clone has a single count. CDR3 length: 14 residues. V gave up 5 bases and J gave up 4 bases; unmatched junction bases: 7. Germline CDR1 is SEHNR and CDR2 is FQNEAQ (reference sequence). What was sequenced was PBMCs or T cells enriched from blood (not recorded which). The chain recombines TRBV7-9 with TRBJ2-7, with TRBD1 matching 8 bases. This TCR derives from a woman aged 50 to 60 who had been exposed to COVID-19. The CDR3 DNA is TGTGCCAGCAGCCCTGACAGGGGCAGTTACGAGCAGTACTTC. Translating it yields CASSPDRGSYEQYF.